Listed here are 27 T cell receptor beta chains from one sample, sequenced in a study of T cells in women clearing cervical HPV infection. Data came from immunoSEQ multiplex PCR; TCRdb stores just in-frame clones and leaves some out. The data show fewer than 40,000 clones, and the top ten clones hold 4% to 5%. The sequenced sample consisted of blood buffy coat. Every receptor here comes from a woman between 18 and 70 years old with a cervical HPV16 infection that either progressed to CIN3+ or cleared (not recorded which).

CDR3 DNA, as far as it was read: TGTGCCAGCAGTGAACAGGGTGGCAATCAGCCG. Translation gives CASSEQGGNQP. The full CDR3 reads CASSEQGGNQPQYF. The chain joins TRBV2 to TRBJ2-3, with D tentatively TRBD1 (5 bases). The observed sequence ends 3 residues before the CDR3 terminus, with the missing tail filled in from the germline J gene. CDR3 length: 14 residues. Germline CDR1 and CDR2: SNHLY and FYNNEI.

Incomplete CDR3 DNA: TGTGCCAGCACCATGGGACAGGGGGCCTGGGAGACC. The encoded protein is CASTMGQGAWET. From start to end, the CDR3 is CASTMGQGAWETQYF. The chain carries TRBV28 and TRBJ2-5; 12 nucleotides match TRBD1. Coverage ceases 3 residues before the CDR3 finishes, and the germline J gene fills in the end. The CDR3 is 15 residues long. Trimming removed 7 bases from V and 5 bases from J; junction bases left unmatched: 8. From germline, CDR1 is MDHEN and CDR2 SYDVKM.

As for this clone: The CDR3 extends 3 residues past the end of the read, so its final part is completed from the germline J gene. The chain uses TRBV20-1 and TRBJ2-1; 12 positions agree with TRBD2. This CDR3 is 15 amino acids long. Germline V lookup: CDR1 DFQATT, CDR2 SNEGSKA (reference sequence). J lost 8 bases, V lost 0 bases, and 5 bases had no gene match. The chain's CDR3 is CSARDPSGGAYEQFF. The DNA read from the CDR3 is TGCAGTGCTAGAGATCCTAGCGGGGGGGCCTATGAG.

In regard to this clone: The read falls 3 residues short of the CDR3 end, and the missing part is taken from the germline J gene. The gene calls are TRBV9 and TRBJ1-1; tentative D call: TRBD1 (5 bases). The V end lost 3 bases, the J end lost 2 bases, and 11 bases lay between the germline ends. CDR1 is SGDLS and CDR2 is YYNGEE in the germline V gene. The CDR3 totals 14 residues. The DNA read from the CDR3 is TGTGCCAGCAGCGATGGGACTCTAAACACTGAA. Its protein is CASSDGTLNTE. The CDR3 in its entirety is CASSDGTLNTEAFF.

As concerns this clone: The read halts 3 residues ahead of the CDR3 end, with the missing end drawn from the germline J gene. This chain links TRBV20-1 with TRBJ2-7, with 10 bases fitting TRBD1. J was trimmed by 6 bases and V by 5 bases; bases with no gene match: 10. Germline loops: CDR1 DFQATT, CDR2 SNEGSKA (reference sequence). The CDR3 is made up of 14 amino acids. CDR3 protein: CSAGGGQGKGEQYF. The sequenced part of the CDR3 DNA is TGCAGTGCTGGGGGGGGACAGGGGAAAGGCGAG.

As for this clone: The read halts 3 residues ahead of the CDR3 end, with the missing end drawn from the germline J gene. The rearrangement links TRBV5-6 to TRBJ2-2, with a possible D match to TRBD1 (6 bases). Germline loops: CDR1 SGHDT, CDR2 YYEEEE. Trimming cost V 5 bases and J 4 bases, with 9 bases left between them. The CDR3 has 13 residues. CDR3 sequence: CASRGTPTGELFF. CDR3 DNA (partial): TGTGCCAGCAGGGGGACACCCACCGGGGAG.

The CDR3 loop is CASSLDSGAGELFF. The CDR3 bases that were read are TGTGCCAGCAGCTTAGACTCGGGGGCCGGGGAG. V usage is TRBV7-9 and J usage is TRBJ2-2, with a possible D match to TRBD2 (6 bases). The CDR3 extends 3 residues past the end of the read, so its final part is completed from the germline J gene. V was clipped by 1 base and J by 6 bases, with 9 bases between them. This CDR3 spans 14 amino acids. Germline values: CDR1 SEHNR, CDR2 FQNEAQ (reference sequence). Supplemented by reference TRBV7-9 and TRBJ2-2, the full variable domain reads DTGVSQNPRHKITKRGQNVTFRCDPISEHNRLYWYRQTLGQGPEFLTYFQNEAQLEKSRLLSDRFSAERPKGSFSTLEIQRTEQGDSAMYLCASSLDSGAGELFFGEGSRLTVL.

Of note for this clone: The DNA ends 3 residues before the CDR3 does, and the rest of the CDR3 is filled in from the germline J gene. The gene calls are TRBV6-2 or TRBV6-3 and TRBJ2-1, with 7 positions matching TRBD1. CDR3 length: 13 residues. V shed 5 bases and J 8 bases; nucleotides not matched to a gene: 6. Per germline, CDR1 MNHEY and CDR2 SVGEGT. The DNA read from the CDR3 is TGTGCCAGCAGTACCTGGACAGGCGATGAG. Its translation: CASSTWTGDE. The CDR3 in its entirety is CASSTWTGDEQFF.

As concerns this clone: The CDR3 end lies 3 residues beyond the end of the read and is filled in from the germline J gene. The V gene is TRBV30, the J gene TRBJ1-1; TRBD1 matches at 8 bases. The CDR3 loop spans 13 amino acids. J lost 1 base, V lost 5 bases, and 3 bases had no gene match. Germline V gene sequence: CDR1 GTSNPN, CDR2 SVGIG (reference sequence). Partial CDR3 DNA: TGTGCCTGGTACGGACAGGGGAACACTGAA. This translates into CAWYGQGNTE. The whole CDR3 region reads CAWYGQGNTEAFF.

About this clone: The junction departs from germline at one end; a sequencing error may be responsible. The read ends 3 residues before the CDR3 terminus; that terminus is restored from the germline J gene. The chain has TRBV18 and TRBJ2-1, with 7 bases aligning to TRBD1. The CDR3 runs 17 residues. Germline V gene lookup returns CDR1 KGHSH and CDR2 LQKENI. The part of the CDR3 DNA that was read is TGTGCCAGCTCACCCCAAAGACAGGGAAAGTACTACTATGAG. Translation: CASSPQRQGKYYYE. The entire CDR3 protein reads CASSPQRQGKYYYEQFF.

Comment on this clone: The read stops 3 residues short of the end of the CDR3; the missing end is completed from the germline J gene. V usage is TRBV6-2 or TRBV6-3 and J usage is TRBJ2-3; D is unclear. Germline assignment: CDR1 MNHEY and CDR2 SVGEGT. V lost 5 bases, J lost 4 bases, and 7 bases lay in between. The CDR3 is 12 residues long. CDR3: CASSQFPDTQYF. The sequenced part of the CDR3 DNA is TGTGCCAGCAGTCAATTTCCAGATACG.

With respect to this clone: The read comes to an end 3 residues before the CDR3 does, leaving the germline J gene to fill in the end. V is TRBV6-2 or TRBV6-3 and J is TRBJ1-5; D not certain. Germline CDR1 and CDR2: MNHEY and SVGEGT. V was trimmed by 5 bases and J by 0 bases, leaving 8 bases between them. CDR3 length: 14 residues. The DNA read from the CDR3 is TGTGCCAGCAGTCCACATCGTAGCAATCAGCCC. Its protein is CASSPHRSNQP. The CDR3 in its entirety is CASSPHRSNQPQHF.

With regard to this clone: The CDR3 end falls 3 residues outside the read, so it is completed with the germline J gene. The genes are TRBV19 and TRBJ1-1; D is undetermined. Per the germline V gene, CDR1 is LNHDA and CDR2 is SQIVND (reference sequence). V lost 0 bases to trimming and J lost 6 bases, with 11 bases between them. The CDR3 contains 14 residues. The CDR3: CASSIDRSPPEAFF. CDR3 DNA, as far as it was read: TGTGCCAGTAGTATAGACAGATCGCCACCTGAA.

Regarding this clone: The read finishes 3 residues shy of the CDR3 end, and the germline J gene is used to complete it. The chain links TRBV28 to TRBJ2-1; D may be TRBD2 (6 bases). V was shortened by 7 bases and J by 2 bases, with 12 bases between the two germline ends. Germline CDR1 MDHEN, CDR2 SYDVKM. The CDR3 covers 14 residues. Here the CDR3 reads CASTSGDTYNEQFF. CDR3 DNA (partial): TGTGCCAGCACCTCGGGGGATACCTACAATGAG. The full variable domain, its missing parts supplied by reference TRBV28 and TRBJ2-1, is DVKVTQSSRYLVKRTGEKVFLECVQDMDHENMFWYRQDPGLGLRLIYFSYDVKMKEKGDIPEGYSVSREKKERFSLILESASTNQTSMYLCASTSGDTYNEQFFGPGTRLTVL.

Notes on this clone: The CDR3 is cut off 3 residues early in the read; its end comes from the germline J gene. The V and J genes are TRBV5-1 and TRBJ2-5; TRBD2 matches at 7 bases. This CDR3 contains 14 residues. V shed 9 bases and J 5 bases; nucleotides not matched to a gene: 13. Germline V gene data show CDR1 as SGHRS and CDR2 as YFSETQ. The sequenced part of the CDR3 DNA is TGCGCCACCACGTGGGGGGGAGTTGGGGAGACC. Translating gives CATTWGGVGET. The CDR3 reads in full as CATTWGGVGETQYF. The full variable domain, with the rest looked up from reference TRBV5-1 and TRBJ2-5, is KAGVTQTPRYLIKTRGQQVTLSCSPISGHRSVSWYQQTPGQGLQFLFEYFSETQRNKGNFPGRFSGRQFSNSRSEMNVSTLELGDSALYLCATTWGGVGETQYFGPGTRLLVL.

As for this clone: The CDR3 end is not reached by the read, which stops 3 residues before it; the germline J gene fills it in. The chain couples TRBV20-1 to TRBJ1-5, with TRBD1 matching 8 bases. In germline, CDR1 is DFQATT, CDR2 SNEGSKA (reference sequence). This CDR3 region has 13 residues. The V segment lost 4 bases and the J segment 6 bases; nucleotides outside the gene matches: 5. The DNA read from the CDR3 is TGCAGTGCTACGACAGGGGTAAGTCAGCCC. It codes for CSATTGVSQP. The entire CDR3 sequence reads CSATTGVSQPQHF.

This CDR3 reads CSVEGRVQETQYF. The CDR3 bases that were read are TGCAGCGTTGAAGGCAGGGTCCAAGAGACC. The chain joins TRBV29-1 to TRBJ2-5; tentative D call: TRBD1 (5 bases). With the read ending 3 residues before the CDR3 end, the germline J gene is used to fill in that end. V lost 1 base, J lost 1 base, and 7 bases lay in between. CDR1 SQVTM and CDR2 ANQGSEA come from the germline V gene. CDR3 length: 13 amino acids.

As concerns this clone: Read sequence stops 3 residues before the CDR3 end, and the germline J gene provides the missing end. The rearrangement uses TRBV30 and TRBJ1-1; D call uncertain. V lost 1 base and J 2 bases, leaving 5 bases between the germline ends. Germline CDR1 is GTSNPN and CDR2 is SVGIG (reference sequence). CDR3 size: 12 residues. This chain's CDR3 is CAWSGLNTEAFF. CDR3 DNA, as far as it was read: TGTGCCTGGAGTGGACTAAACACTGAA.

To note about this clone: The CDR3 is cut off 3 residues early in the read; its end comes from the germline J gene. This chain links TRBV19 with TRBJ1-2; 7 nucleotides align to TRBD1. The CDR3 covers 13 residues. V was clipped by 11 bases and J by 0 bases; unmatched bases: 6. Germline loops: CDR1 LNHDA, CDR2 SQIVND (reference sequence). CDR3 sequence: CASAGTANYGYTF. Incomplete CDR3 DNA: TGTGCCTCGGCCGGGACAGCTAACTATGGC.

As to this clone: The read ends 3 residues before the CDR3 terminus; that terminus is restored from the germline J gene. The gene calls are TRBV7-3 and TRBJ2-1; 10 nucleotides agree with TRBD1. Trimming took 5 bases from V and 6 from J; bases not matched to a gene: 7. Germline V gives CDR1 SGHTA, CDR2 FQGTGA. CDR3 size: 15 residues. Incomplete CDR3 DNA: TGTGCCAGCAGCGTACCGGGACAGGGGCCCAATGAG. It yields the protein CASSVPGQGPNE. The full CDR3 reads CASSVPGQGPNEQFF.

As to this clone: The read comes to an end 3 residues before the CDR3 does, leaving the germline J gene to fill in the end. The rearrangement links TRBV5-4 to TRBJ2-5; D remains ambiguous. Germline CDR1 and CDR2: SGHNT and YYREEE (reference sequence). This CDR3 has 15 residues. Trimming removed 0 bases from V and 1 base from J, with 10 bases in between. This chain's CDR3 is CASSLVSPGQETQYF. The part of the CDR3 DNA that was read is TGTGCCAGCAGCTTGGTTAGCCCCGGCCAAGAGACC. Combining the CDR3 with reference TRBV5-4 and TRBJ2-5 gives the whole variable domain ETGVTQSPTHLIKTRGQQVTLRCSSQSGHNTVSWYQQALGQGPQFIFQYYREEENGRGNFPPRFSGLQFPNYSSELNVNALELDDSALYLCASSLVSPGQETQYFGPGTRLLVL.

As to this clone: The read stops 3 residues short of the end of the CDR3; the missing end is completed from the germline J gene. This chain joins TRBV18 and TRBJ2-7, with 9 nucleotides matching TRBD1. V trimming: 4 bases; J trimming: 6 bases; junction bases outside the gene matches: 1. There are 12 residues in the CDR3. Germline V lookup: CDR1 KGHSH, CDR2 LQKENI. Here the CDR3 reads CASSRDRVEQYF. The covered CDR3 bases are TGTGCCAGCTCACGGGACAGGGTCGAG.

To note about this clone: The read stops 3 residues short of the end of the CDR3; the missing end is completed from the germline J gene. V usage is TRBV7-2 and J usage is TRBJ1-4, with 8 nucleotides matching TRBD1. The V segment lost 0 bases and the J segment 8 bases; nucleotides outside the gene matches: 5. The CDR3 totals 15 residues. CDR1 and CDR2 (germline): SGHTA, FQGNSA. The CDR3 reads CASSLAWTGKEKLFF. Incomplete CDR3 DNA: TGTGCCAGCAGCTTAGCGTGGACAGGGAAGGAAAAA.

The CDR3 sequence is CASASVLGTQYF. CDR3 bases read: TGTGCCAGCGCGTCCGTTCTAGGGACC. The rearrangement uses TRBV7-7 and TRBJ2-5, with D unclear. The observed sequence ends 3 residues before the CDR3 terminus, with the missing tail filled in from the germline J gene. In germline, CDR1 is SSHAT, CDR2 FNYEAQ (reference sequence). V shed 8 bases and J shed 7 bases, with 14 bases lying between them. This CDR3 is 12 amino acids long.

As for this clone: At one boundary the junction diverges from the germline segment, which might be a read error. Read coverage stops 3 residues before the CDR3 terminus; the germline J gene supplies the remainder. V gene TRBV19 combines with J gene TRBJ2-1; TRBD1 matches at 9 bases. This CDR3 is 16 amino acids long. Germline V CDR1 and CDR2: LNHDA, SQIVND (reference sequence). The CDR3 sequence: CASNIQGAVSSNEQFF. The sequenced part of the CDR3 DNA is TGTGCCAGTAATATACAGGGGGCAGTTTCTAGCAATGAG.

A remark on this clone: Read coverage stops 3 residues before the CDR3 terminus; the germline J gene supplies the remainder. The chain combines TRBV19 with TRBJ2-7; no definite D call. Per the germline V gene, CDR1 is LNHDA and CDR2 is SQIVND (reference sequence). The CDR3 sequence is 14 residues long. V lost 4 bases to trimming and J lost 0 bases, with 10 bases between them. The DNA read from the CDR3 is TGTGCCAGTAGTACCTATCTGCACTCCTACGAG. It codes for CASSTYLHSYE. The entire CDR3 protein is CASSTYLHSYEQYF.

Remarks on this clone: The observed sequence ends 3 residues before the CDR3 terminus, with the missing tail filled in from the germline J gene. V is TRBV7-6 and J is TRBJ1-1, with D possibly TRBD1 on 5 matching bases. V gave up 1 base and J gave up 4 bases, with 10 bases separating them. CDR3 length equals 14 residues. Germline V gene sequence: CDR1 SGHVS, CDR2 FNYEAQ. Here the CDR3 reads CASSLGRGGTEAFF. The part of the CDR3 DNA that was read is TGTGCCAGCAGCTTAGGGCGCGGGGGCACTGAA.